This passage covers 22 T cell receptor beta chains from one sample sequenced in a study of cytomegalovirus exposure and HLA in healthy donors. 60 Vbeta and 13 Jbeta primers were used in PCR. Repertoires were generated with immunoSEQ multiplex PCR, while TCRdb's copy carries only in-frame clones and drops some. This sample has some 150,000 clones; around two thirds occur once, and the top ten carry roughly 1.9%. What was sequenced was PBMCs. These receptors were obtained from a woman in her fifties or sixties in good health and CMV-seropositive.

The chain uses TRBV5-1 and TRBJ1-1, with TRBD1 matching 11 bases. This CDR3 is built from 15 residues. Germline V gives CDR1 SGHRS, CDR2 YFSETQ. V was pared by 3 bases and J by 1 base, with 2 bases of the junction left unmatched. For the CDR3, the DNA is TGCGCCAGCAGCTCCGGGACAGGGGGGAACACTGAAGCTTTCTTT. This encodes CASSSGTGGNTEAFF.

This chain links TRBV29-1 with TRBJ2-7; 11 bases fit TRBD2. Germline loops: CDR1 SQVTM, CDR2 ANQGSEA. V trimming: 5 bases; J trimming: 1 base; junction bases outside the gene matches: 10. The CDR3 is 16 residues long. DNA for the CDR3: TGCAGCGTTCAGTCGACCACTAGCGGGAGTTCCTACGAGCAGTACTTC. This translates into CSVQSTTSGSSYEQYF.

This chain connects TRBV2 to TRBJ2-2; 9 nucleotides line up with TRBD2. Germline values: CDR1 SNHLY, CDR2 FYNNEI. With V trimmed by 5 bases and J by 9 bases, 4 bases remained unmatched. The CDR3 totals 13 residues. DNA for the CDR3: TGTGCCAGCAGTCAGGGACTAGCCCGGGAGCTGTTTTTT. Residues: CASSQGLARELFF.

V usage is TRBV5-4 and J usage is TRBJ1-2, with D possibly TRBD1 on 6 matching bases. Looked up from germline, CDR1 is SGHNT and CDR2 is YYREEE (reference sequence). CDR3 size: 14 residues. Trimming left V 3 bases short and J 4 bases short, with 13 bases between. The CDR3 loop is CASSSSGGSYGYTF. The CDR3 coding sequence is TGTGCCAGCAGCTCCTCGGGGGGCAGCTATGGCTACACCTTC.

This clone was counted a few times. This chain connects TRBV6-6 to TRBJ2-3, with 14 nucleotides matching TRBD2. Germline assignment: CDR1 MNHNY and CDR2 SVGAGI (reference sequence). V lost 6 bases to trimming and J lost 7 bases; unmatched junction nucleotides: 3. This CDR3 is 14 amino acids long. The CDR3 loop is CASRGTSGSHTQYF. The DNA of the CDR3 is TGTGCCAGCAGGGGGACTAGCGGGAGCCATACGCAGTATTTT.

This clone appeared a few times. The chain couples TRBV28 to TRBJ2-7; 14 bases match TRBD2. The CDR3 runs 19 residues. V trimming: 10 bases; J trimming: 0 bases; junction bases outside the gene matches: 17. Germline V gene sequence: CDR1 MDHEN, CDR2 SYDVKM. CDR3 sequence reads: CAISLKIGLAGGLSYEQYF. The DNA of the CDR3 is TGTGCCATCTCTCTTAAGATAGGACTAGCGGGAGGCCTCTCCTACGAGCAGTACTTC.

J is TRBJ1-2 and V is TRBV5-1; 11 bases map to TRBD1. V lost 5 bases to trimming and J lost 8 bases; unmatched junction nucleotides: 8. Germline V gene sequence: CDR1 SGHRS, CDR2 YFSETQ. The CDR3 loop spans 14 amino acids. CDR3 loop: CASREGTGGFGYTF. CDR3 nucleotide sequence: TGCGCCAGCAGGGAGGGGACAGGGGGATTCGGCTACACCTTC.

The J gene is TRBJ1-5, the V gene TRBV5-4, with unresolved D. CDR3 size: 14 residues. The germline V gene encodes CDR1 SGHNT and CDR2 YYREEE (reference sequence). V gave up 3 bases and J gave up 4 bases, with 11 bases separating them. The chain's CDR3 is CASSSGPGNQPQHF. The CDR3 DNA is TGTGCCAGCAGCTCCGGCCCGGGGAATCAGCCCCAGCATTTT.

The gene calls are TRBV11-1 and TRBJ1-1; 8 bases fit TRBD1. The CDR3 runs to 13 residues. V gave up 5 bases and J gave up 5 bases; unmatched junction bases: 4. Germline V CDR1 and CDR2: SGHAT, FQDESV (reference sequence). The CDR3 loop reads CASSVRQGTEAFF. The CDR3 region has the DNA TGTGCCAGCAGCGTTCGACAGGGGACTGAAGCTTTCTTT.

The rearrangement uses TRBV14 and TRBJ2-5, with D tentatively TRBD1 (5 bases). Germline V lookup: CDR1 SGHDN, CDR2 FVKESK. V lost 4 bases and J lost 2, with 8 bases in between. This CDR3 is built from 13 residues. The CDR3 DNA reads TGTGCCAGCAGCCCGAGACAGCAAGAGACCCAGTACTTC. Amino acid sequence: CASSPRQQETQYF.

CDR3 nucleotides: TGCAGTGCTAGACCCGAGAATGAGCAGTTCTTC. It specifies CSARPENEQFF. The chain combines TRBV20-1 with TRBJ2-1, with D hard to call. Germline CDR1 and CDR2: DFQATT and SNEGSKA (reference sequence). Between the trimmed V and J ends, which lost 2 bases and 7 bases, there was a span of 6 bases. This CDR3 is built from 11 residues.

This clone was counted between two and nine times. The V and J genes are TRBV5-4 and TRBJ1-2, with 7 bases matching TRBD1. The CDR3 sequence is 14 residues long. Germline assignment: CDR1 SGHNT and CDR2 YYREEE (reference sequence). Trimming took 3 bases from V and 8 from J; bases not matched to a gene: 10. DNA for the CDR3: TGTGCCAGCAGCTCTCTGCACAGGGGAAGCGGCTACACCTTC. Translated: CASSSLHRGSGYTF.

The V call is TRBV7-8, the J call TRBJ2-7; 8 bases line up with TRBD1. Losses at the gene ends were 5 bases for V and 3 bases for J; bases not matched to a gene: 15. CDR3 length equals 17 residues. Germline values: CDR1 SGHVS, CDR2 FQNEAQ. The CDR3 nucleotides read TGTGCCAGCAGCACGACACAGACGGGACAGGAGGGCTACGAGCAGTACTTC. Encoded protein: CASSTTQTGQEGYEQYF.

The chain has TRBV7-2 and TRBJ2-2, with D possibly being TRBD2 (6 bases). From germline, CDR1 is SGHTA and CDR2 FQGNSA. This CDR3 contains 14 residues. The V gene lost 3 bases and the J gene lost 1 base, with 6 bases spanning the gap. This chain's CDR3 is CASSFSGNTGELFF. The DNA of the CDR3 is TGTGCCAGCAGCTTTAGCGGGAACACCGGGGAGCTGTTTTTT.

This clone was counted only a few times. This chain links TRBV2 with TRBJ1-1; tentative D call: TRBD1 (6 bases). Germline-derived CDR1 and CDR2 are SNHLY and FYNNEI. V dropped 6 bases and J dropped 1 base, with 9 bases sitting between them. The CDR3 covers 13 residues. CDR3 amino acids: CASSQGQNTEAFF. The DNA of the CDR3 is TGTGCCAGCAGCCAGGGACAGAACACTGAAGCTTTCTTT.

The chain uses TRBV10-1 and TRBJ1-1, with TRBD1 identical over 8 bases. With V trimmed by 3 bases and J by 1 base, 1 base remained unmatched. Germline-derived CDR1 and CDR2 are WNHNN and SYGVQD (reference sequence). The CDR3 contains 14 residues. CDR3 region: CASSEGQGNTEAFF. In DNA, the CDR3 is TGCGCCAGCAGTGAAGGACAGGGGAACACTGAAGCTTTCTTT.

V usage is TRBV28 and J usage is TRBJ1-1, with a possible D match to TRBD1 (5 bases). V lost 2 bases to trimming and J lost 0 bases, with 13 bases between them. The CDR3 runs to 16 residues. CDR1 and CDR2 (germline): MDHEN, SYDVKM. The CDR3, as DNA: TGTGCCAGCAGTTTACCCCCGGGGGGTGTGAACACTGAAGCTTTCTTT. Encoded protein: CASSLPPGGVNTEAFF.

The chain combines TRBV14 with TRBJ2-3, with a tentative D call TRBD1 (6 bases). Trimming removed 3 bases at V and 3 bases at J, with 13 bases between. There are 15 residues in the CDR3. In germline, CDR1 is SGHDN, CDR2 FVKESK. The DNA for the CDR3 is TGTGCCAGCAGCCAGCAACAGGGTTATACAGATACGCAGTATTTT. Protein product: CASSQQQGYTDTQYF.

This clone occurred a few times. The rearrangement uses TRBV25-1 and TRBJ1-2; the D gene is possibly TRBD1 (5 bases). Between the trimmed V and J ends, which lost 1 base and 7 bases, there was a span of 7 bases. This CDR3 comprises 12 residues. Germline V gene sequence: CDR1 MGHDK, CDR2 SYGVNS. The CDR3 region has the DNA TGTGCCAGCAGTGAATTCGGGGGTGGCTACACCTTC. Residues: CASSEFGGGYTF.

The chain uses TRBV2 and TRBJ2-7; unclear D gene. Per the germline V gene, CDR1 is SNHLY and CDR2 is FYNNEI. Trimming left V 8 bases short and J 3 bases short, with 11 bases between. This CDR3 has 12 residues. CDR3 residues: CASSGPGYEQYF. CDR3 bases: TGTGCCAGCTCAGGTCCCGGCTACGAGCAGTACTTC.

The gene calls are TRBV14 and TRBJ2-1; TRBD2 aligns across 9 bases. CDR3 length equals 16 residues. V trimming: 3 bases; J trimming: 2 bases; junction bases outside the gene matches: 5. Germline V gene data show CDR1 as SGHDN and CDR2 as FVKESK. DNA of the CDR3: TGTGCCAGCAGCCACTTAGCGGGAGAGGCCTACAATGAGCAGTTCTTC. Protein sequence: CASSHLAGEAYNEQFF.

The chain uses TRBV5-1 and TRBJ1-2; D uncertain. The germline V gene encodes CDR1 SGHRS and CDR2 YFSETQ. This CDR3 region has 15 residues. V was trimmed by 4 bases and J by 3 bases, leaving 16 bases between them. CDR3: CASSPSGAVDYGYTF. The CDR3 DNA is TGCGCCAGCAGCCCCTCTGGAGCAGTTGACTATGGCTACACCTTC.